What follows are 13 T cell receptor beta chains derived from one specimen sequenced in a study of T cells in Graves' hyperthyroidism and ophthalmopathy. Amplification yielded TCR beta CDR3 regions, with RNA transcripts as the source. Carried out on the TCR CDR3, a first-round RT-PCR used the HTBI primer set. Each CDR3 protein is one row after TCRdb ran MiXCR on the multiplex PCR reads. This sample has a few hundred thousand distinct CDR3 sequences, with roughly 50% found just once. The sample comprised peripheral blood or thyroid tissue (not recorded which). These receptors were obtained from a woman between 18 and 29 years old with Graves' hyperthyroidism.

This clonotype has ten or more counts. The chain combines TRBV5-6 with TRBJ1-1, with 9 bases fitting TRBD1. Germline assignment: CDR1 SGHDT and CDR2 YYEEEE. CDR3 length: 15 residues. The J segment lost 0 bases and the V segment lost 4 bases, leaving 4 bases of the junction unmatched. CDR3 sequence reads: CASSPRDRVNTEAFF. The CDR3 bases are TGTGCCAGCAGCCCACGGGACAGGGTGAACACTGAAGCTTTCTTT. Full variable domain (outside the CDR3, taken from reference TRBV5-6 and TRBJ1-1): DAGVTQSPTHLIKTRGQQVTLRCSPKSGHDTVSWYQQALGQGPQFIFQYYEEEERQRGNFPDRFSGHQFPNYSSELNVNALLLGDSALYLCASSPRDRVNTEAFFGQGTRLTVV.

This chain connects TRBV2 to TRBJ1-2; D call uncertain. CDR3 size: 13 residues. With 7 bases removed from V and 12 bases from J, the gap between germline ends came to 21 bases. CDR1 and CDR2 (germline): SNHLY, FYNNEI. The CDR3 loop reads CASTWTFSSGNTF. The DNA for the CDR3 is TGTGCCAGCACCTGGACGTTCAGCTCTGGAAACACCTTC.

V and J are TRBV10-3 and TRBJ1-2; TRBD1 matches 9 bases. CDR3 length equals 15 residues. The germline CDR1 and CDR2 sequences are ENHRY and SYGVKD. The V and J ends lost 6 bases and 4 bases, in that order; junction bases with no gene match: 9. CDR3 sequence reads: CAIRPDRGIGYGYTF. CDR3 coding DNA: TGTGCCATCAGACCGGACAGGGGAATCGGCTATGGCTACACCTTC.

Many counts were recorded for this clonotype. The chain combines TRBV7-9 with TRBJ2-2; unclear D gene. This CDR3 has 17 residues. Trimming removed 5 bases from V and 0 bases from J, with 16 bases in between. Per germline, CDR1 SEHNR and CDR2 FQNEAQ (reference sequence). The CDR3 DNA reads TGTGCCAGCAGCCCACCCCCTCTTATAACGAACACCGGGGAGCTGTTTTTT. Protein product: CASSPPPLITNTGELFF. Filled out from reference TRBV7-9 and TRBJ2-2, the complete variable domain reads DTGVSQNPRHKITKRGQNVTFRCDPISEHNRLYWYRQTLGQGPEFLTYFQNEAQLEKSRLLSDRFSAERPKGSFSTLEIQRTEQGDSAMYLCASSPPPLITNTGELFFGEGSRLTVL.

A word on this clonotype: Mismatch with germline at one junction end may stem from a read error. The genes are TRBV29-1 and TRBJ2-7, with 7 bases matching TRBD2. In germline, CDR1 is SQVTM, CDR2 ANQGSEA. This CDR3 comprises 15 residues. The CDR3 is CAWSPAGVPTYEQYF. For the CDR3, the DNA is TGTGCCTGGAGTCCCGCGGGAGTCCCCACCTACGAGCAGTACTTC.

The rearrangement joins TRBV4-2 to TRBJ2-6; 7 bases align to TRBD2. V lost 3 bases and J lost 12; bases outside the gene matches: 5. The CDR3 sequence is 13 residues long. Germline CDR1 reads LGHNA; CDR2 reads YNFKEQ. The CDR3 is CASSHNSGGVLTF. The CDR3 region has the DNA TGTGCCAGCAGCCATAACTCGGGGGGCGTCCTGACTTTC.

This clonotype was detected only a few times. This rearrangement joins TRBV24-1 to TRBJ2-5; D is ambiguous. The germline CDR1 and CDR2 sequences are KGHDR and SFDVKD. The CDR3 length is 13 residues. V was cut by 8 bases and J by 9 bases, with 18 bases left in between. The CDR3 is CATMAGSNQPQYF. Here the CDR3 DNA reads TGTGCCACCATGGCAGGTAGCAATCAGCCCCAGTACTTC.

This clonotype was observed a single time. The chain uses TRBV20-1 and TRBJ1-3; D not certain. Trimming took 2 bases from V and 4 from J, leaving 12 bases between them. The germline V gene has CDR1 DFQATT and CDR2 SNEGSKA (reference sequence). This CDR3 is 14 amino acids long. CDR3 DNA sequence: TGCAGTGCTAGAATCTCGGGCCGCGGAAACACCATATATTTT. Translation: CSARISGRGNTIYF.

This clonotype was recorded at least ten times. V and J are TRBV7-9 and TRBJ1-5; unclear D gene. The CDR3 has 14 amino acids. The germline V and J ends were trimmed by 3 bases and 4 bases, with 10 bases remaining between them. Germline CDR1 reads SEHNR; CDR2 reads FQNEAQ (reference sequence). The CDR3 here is CASSLGGANQPQHF. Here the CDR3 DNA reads TGTGCCAGCAGCTTGGGAGGAGCGAATCAGCCCCAGCATTTT.

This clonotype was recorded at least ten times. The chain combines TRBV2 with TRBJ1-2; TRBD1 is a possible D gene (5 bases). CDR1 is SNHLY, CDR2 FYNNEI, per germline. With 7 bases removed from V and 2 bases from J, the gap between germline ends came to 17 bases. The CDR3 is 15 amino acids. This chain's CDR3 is CASTMGLGTNYGYTF. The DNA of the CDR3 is TGTGCCAGCACCATGGGACTCGGGACCAACTATGGCTACACCTTC.

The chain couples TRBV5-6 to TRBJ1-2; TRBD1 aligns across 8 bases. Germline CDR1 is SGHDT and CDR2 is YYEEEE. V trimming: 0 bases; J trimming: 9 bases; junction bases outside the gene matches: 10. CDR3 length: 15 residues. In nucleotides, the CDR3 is TGTGCCAGCAGCTTGGCGTCCGACAGGGGAAACCGCTACACCTTC. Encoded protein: CASSLASDRGNRYTF.

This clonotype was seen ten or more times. This chain's CDR3 is CAISESTSGRYEQYF. The CDR3 DNA sequence: TGTGCCATCAGTGAGTCGACTAGCGGGAGGTACGAGCAGTACTTC. The chain has TRBV10-3 and TRBJ2-7; 13 bases fit TRBD2. V was pared by 0 bases and J by 4 bases, with 0 bases of the junction left unmatched. Germline-derived CDR1 and CDR2 are ENHRY and SYGVKD. The CDR3 is 15 residues long.

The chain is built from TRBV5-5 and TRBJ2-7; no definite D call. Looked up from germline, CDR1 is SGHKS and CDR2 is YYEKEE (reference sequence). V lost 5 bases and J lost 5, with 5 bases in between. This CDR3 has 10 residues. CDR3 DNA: TGTGCCAGCAGGCTGGACGAGCAGTACTTC. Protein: CASRLDEQYF.